These 12 T cell receptor beta chains came from one sample sequenced in a study of T cells after yellow fever vaccination (dated by TCRdb to about 2019). Library prep was done by 5' RACE. TCRdb records Illumina HiSeq 2500 as the sequencer. TCRdb reworked the public reads: Q25 trimming with fastp, MiXCR clone assembly, productive beta chains retained. A single entry per CDR3 protein holds the most common genes and DNA from its merged rows. The sample includes a few hundred thousand distinct CDR3 sequences, with 6.9% observed a single time. The ten largest clones take up approximately 0.85% of the sample. Reading the label with the study, this specimen's treatment or condition is: live attenuated yellow fever vaccine strain. The sequences come from CD4+ T cells sorted from PBMCs, collected 15 days after the yellow fever booster vaccination. The receptor source for this set is a man aged 30 to 39 who received the YFV17D yellow fever vaccine.

This chain connects TRBV30 to TRBJ2-1; D possibly corresponds to TRBD1 (6 bases). This CDR3 contains 18 residues. The germline V gene has CDR1 GTSNPN and CDR2 SVGIG (reference sequence). Trimming stripped 5 bases from V and 9 bases from J, with 32 bases between. The DNA for the CDR3 is TGTGCCTGGGGTGATCCCTATAAAGCAACCGGGACACGGGGTGAGCAGTTCTTC. It is translated as CAWGDPYKATGTRGEQFF. Variable domain in full (rest from reference TRBV30 and TRBJ2-1): SQTIHQWPATLVQPVGSPLSLECTVEGTSNPNLYWYRQAAGRGLQLLFYSVGIGQISSEVPQNLSASRPQDRQFILSSKKLLLSDSGFYLCAWGDPYKATGTRGEQFFGPGTRLTVL.

As to this clonotype: At one end the junction does not follow the germline gene, possibly because of a read error. The rearrangement joins TRBV7-6 to TRBJ2-3, with TRBD2 identical over 8 bases. The germline gives CDR1 SGHVS, CDR2 FNYEAQ. The CDR3 loop spans 16 amino acids. CDR3 coding DNA: TGTGGCAGCAGCTTAATCGGGACTAGTCCCACAGATACGCAGTATTTT. Translated, it gives CGSSLIGTSPTDTQYF. The full variable domain, rest sourced from reference TRBV7-6 and TRBJ2-3, is GAGVSQSPRYKVTKRGQDVALRCDPISGHVSLYWYRQALGQGPEFLTYFNYEAQQDKSGLPNDRFSAERPEGSISTLTIQRTEQRDSAMYRCGSSLIGTSPTDTQYFGPGTRLTVL.

This clonotype was counted once. A much larger clone differs by one base, so this may be a read error. This sequence joins TRBV20-1 and TRBJ2-7; D is uncertain. The CDR3 runs to 14 residues. Trimming left V 5 bases short and J 3 bases short, with 17 bases between. From germline, CDR1 is DFQATT and CDR2 SNEGSKA (reference sequence). CDR3 sequence (DNA): TGCAGTGCTGGCCCTAGGACGTCCTTCTACGAGCAGTACTTC. Its protein is CSAGPRTSFYEQYF.

This clonotype was counted at least ten times. The chain's CDR3 is CSSDTPNGYTF. CDR3 nucleotides: TGCAGTTCGGACACACCAAATGGCTACACCTTC. This chain uses TRBV20-1 with TRBJ1-2; weak D call: TRBD1 (5 bases). Germline CDR1 is DFQATT and CDR2 is SNEGSKA (reference sequence). V lost 8 bases and J lost 6, with 13 bases in between. This CDR3 has 11 amino acids.

This clonotype was found many times. V and J are TRBV3-1 and TRBJ1-6, with TRBD1 as a possible D gene (5 bases). CDR3 size: 15 residues. V gave up 0 bases and J gave up 7 bases, with 10 bases separating them. Germline lookup yields CDR1 LGHDT and CDR2 YNNKEL (reference sequence). In DNA form, the CDR3 reads TGTGCCAGCAGCCAAGATGGGGGAGGGAATTCACCCCTCCACTTT. As protein: CASSQDGGGNSPLHF.

This clonotype has a handful of counts. The chain carries TRBV20-1 and TRBJ2-3; unclear D gene. The CDR3 totals 12 residues. Trimming stripped 6 bases from V and 3 bases from J, with 10 bases between. The germline CDR1 and CDR2 sequences are DFQATT and SNEGSKA (reference sequence). CDR3 region: CSALPATDTQYF. The CDR3 nucleotides read TGCAGTGCCCTACCAGCAACAGATACGCAGTATTTT.

This clonotype came up many times. The chain combines TRBV20-1 with TRBJ2-7; D gene unclear. V was clipped by 6 bases and J by 1 base, with 10 bases between them. The CDR3 sequence is 12 residues long. From germline, CDR1 is DFQATT and CDR2 SNEGSKA (reference sequence). The CDR3 protein is CSAETRSYEQYF. CDR3 DNA sequence: TGCAGTGCGGAGACTCGATCCTACGAGCAGTACTTC.

This clonotype was counted at least ten times. The V and J genes are TRBV12-3 or TRBV12-4 and TRBJ1-6; no reliable D call. V lost 1 base to trimming and J lost 7 bases, with 8 bases between them. The CDR3 has 14 residues. CDR3 coding DNA: TGTGCCAGCAGTTTAGGGACGGAGAATTCACCCCTCCACTTT. Protein product: CASSLGTENSPLHF.

The chain combines TRBV3-1 with TRBJ2-7; D is possibly TRBD2 (6 bases). In germline, CDR1 is LGHDT, CDR2 YNNKEL (reference sequence). The CDR3 has 12 residues. Deletions cut 5 bases from V and 6 bases from J, with 11 bases between. The CDR3 loop reads CASSLGLLEQYF. The CDR3 coding sequence is TGTGCCAGCAGCTTGGGACTGCTCGAGCAGTACTTC.

The chain links TRBV6-5 to TRBJ2-7; TRBD1 aligns across 7 bases. The ends lost 6 bases at V and 4 bases at J; junction bases unmatched: 3. Per germline, CDR1 MNHEY and CDR2 SVGAGI. CDR3 length: 12 amino acids. The CDR3 region has the DNA TGTGCCAGCAGAACAGGGGTTTACGAGCAGTACTTC. Protein product: CASRTGVYEQYF.

This clonotype was found a few times. The chain recombines TRBV2 with TRBJ2-7; D tentatively reads TRBD1 or TRBD2 (6 bases each). Trimming pared 4 bases from V and 2 bases from J, leaving 15 bases between. The CDR3 has 15 residues. Per germline, CDR1 SNHLY and CDR2 FYNNEI. The CDR3 DNA reads as TGTGCCAGCAGTGTCGCTGGACGGGGGCCCTACGAGCAGTACTTC. Its translation is CASSVAGRGPYEQYF.

This clonotype was counted only a few times. V and J are TRBV12-3 or TRBV12-4 and TRBJ2-5, with 7 positions matching TRBD2. Trimming removed 3 bases from V and 5 bases from J; junction bases left unmatched: 6. The CDR3 runs 14 residues. The CDR3 bases are TGTGCCAGCAGTTTCAGCGGGGATTGGGAGACCCAGTACTTC. It is translated as CASSFSGDWETQYF.